The sample holds a few counts of the clone carrying this T cell receptor beta chain. Its antigen is still unknown. The source of the sample is a study of T cell repertoires in cytomegalovirus infection. The overall study: An indication of both CMV infection and matching HLA type came from public TCR beta signatures.

The CDR3 sequence is 15 residues long. Germline values: CDR1 GTSNPN, CDR2 SVGIG (reference sequence). V shed 1 base and J shed 2 bases, with 15 bases lying between them. Study outcomes and limitations: Summed frequency of shared TCR beta families picked out CMV carriers who also had the relevant HLA. HLA-C-restricted CMV clonotypes gave the most frequent clonotype in two of eight donors.

From the reads, TCRdb called clonotypes with MiXCR, one entry per CDR3 protein. The sample holds over 150,000 distinct CDR3 sequences; approximately 15% are singletons and the top ten take 25% to 30%. The receptor was isolated from a human donor in good health (CMV status not recorded). Some clones in this sample may be carry-over from other donors' samples. What was sequenced was PBMCs. The chain links TRBV30 to TRBJ2-7; possibly TRBD2 for D (5 bases). CDR3 coding DNA: TGTGCCTGGAGTGGGAGTACTAGGGCCGCCTACGAGCAGTACTTC. This translates into CAWSGSTRAAYEQYF. The full variable domain, its missing parts supplied by reference TRBV30 and TRBJ2-7, is SQTIHQWPATLVQPVGSPLSLECTVEGTSNPNLYWYRQAAGRGLQLLFYSVGIGQISSEVPQNLSASRPQDRQFILSSKKLLLSDSGFYLCAWSGSTRAAYEQYFGPGTRLTVT.